This paragraph reports one T cell receptor (beta chain). Its antigen remains unidentified. This sample was included in a study of pediatric ulcerative colitis. Across the study: Ulcerative colitis patients had pancolitis or left-sided colitis, with confirming histology. Broader study findings: Ulcerative colitis patients shared more blood-rectal clones than controls. Total lymphocyte DNA, not sorted subsets, was the template.

Some clones are missing from TCRdb's copy, which holds only in-frame ones; the method was immunoSEQ multiplex PCR. The sample yields about 64,000 clones, 70% to 85% seen once. Source material: blood. This TCR derives from a boy aged 5-17 years with moderate ulcerative colitis.

CDR3 sequence reads: CASSVAKGQGLGEETQYF. CDR3 nucleotide sequence: TGTGCCAGCAGCGTAGCTAAAGGACAGGGTCTCGGAGAAGAGACCCAGTACTTC. The gene calls are TRBV9 and TRBJ2-5, with 8 bases fitting TRBD1. This CDR3 is built from 18 residues. Germline assignment: CDR1 SGDLS and CDR2 YYNGEE. V dropped 0 bases and J dropped 3; count of bases not matched to a gene: 13.